Following are 21 T cell receptor beta chains from one sample sequenced in a study of T cells after yellow fever vaccination. TCRdb passed the 5' RACE reads through MiXCR, listing each CDR3 protein once. The data show under 600,000 distinct CDR3 sequences, with 13% seen just once and about an eighth held by the top ten. Here the sequenced sample was PBMCs, taken on the day of the yellow fever booster vaccination. These receptors were collected from a man in his thirties or forties who received the YFV17D yellow fever vaccine.

There are a few counts of this clonotype. CDR3 sequence (DNA): TGTGCCAGCAGTTTATCCCAAGCAGCGTTCACCGGGGAGCTGTTTTTT. This gives the protein CASSLSQAAFTGELFF. The rearrangement joins TRBV7-6 to TRBJ2-2, with D uncertain. CDR3 length: 16 residues. V lost 6 bases, J lost 4 bases, and 18 bases lay in between. CDR1 SGHVS and CDR2 FNYEAQ come from the germline V gene. Full variable domain (outside the CDR3, taken from reference TRBV7-6 and TRBJ2-2): GAGVSQSPRYKVTKRGQDVALRCDPISGHVSLYWYRQALGQGPEFLTYFNYEAQQDKSGLPNDRFSAERPEGSISTLTIQRTEQRDSAMYRCASSLSQAAFTGELFFGEGSRLTVL.

Only a few counts were recorded for this clonotype. The chain is built from TRBV30 and TRBJ1-1; 10 bases map to TRBD1. With V trimmed by 8 bases and J by 10 bases, 1 base remained unmatched. Germline V lookup: CDR1 GTSNPN, CDR2 SVGIG (reference sequence). The CDR3 extends over 9 amino acids. CDR3 coding DNA: TGTGCCGGGGACAGGGGAGCTTTCTTT. This codes for CAGDRGAFF.

This chain joins TRBV6-1 and TRBJ2-1; 11 bases agree with TRBD2. Germline V gene lookup returns CDR1 MNHNS and CDR2 SASEGT. V dropped 6 bases and J dropped 0; count of bases not matched to a gene: 10. CDR3 length: 18 amino acids. For the CDR3, the DNA is TGTGCCAGCAGCCTGACTAGCGGGGACCTCAGCTCCTACAATGAGCAGTTCTTC. This gives the protein CASSLTSGDLSSYNEQFF.

This chain links TRBV11-2 with TRBJ2-1, with unresolved D. The V end was cut by 1 base, the J end by 10 bases, with 20 bases between. This CDR3 is 16 amino acids long. CDR1 is SGHAT, CDR2 FQNNGV, per germline. This CDR3 reads CASSLVRLAASREQFF. CDR3 nucleotides: TGTGCCAGCAGCTTAGTACGTCTCGCGGCAAGCAGGGAGCAGTTCTTC.

This clonotype was observed a handful of times. The J gene is TRBJ1-1, the V gene TRBV5-1; D is ambiguous. The length of the CDR3 is 14 residues. CDR1 and CDR2 (germline): SGHRS, YFSETQ. V lost 1 base and J lost 2, with 9 bases in between. CDR3 protein: CASSLSDPNTEAFF. The DNA of the CDR3 is TGCGCCAGCAGCTTGTCCGACCCCAACACTGAAGCTTTCTTT.

In the case of this clonotype: Lacking the conserved final phenylalanine or tryptophan, this CDR3 likely reflects a read error. The chain carries TRBV4-3 and TRBJ2-2; D remains unclear. CDR3 length: 14 residues. Germline V CDR1 and CDR2: LGHNA, YSLEER. CDR3 sequence reads: CASSPGHPTWELFC. The CDR3 nucleotides are TGTGCCAGCAGCCCTGGCCACCCGACCTGGGAGCTGTTTTGT.

This clonotype was found a few times. The chain is built from TRBV12-3 or TRBV12-4 and TRBJ2-3, with 7 bases that match TRBD1. CDR3 length: 14 residues. The junction had 9 bases not matched to a gene; V was cut back by 7 bases and J by 5 bases. The DNA of the CDR3 is TGTGCCAGCACCCCGACAGGGAGAAGAGATACGCAGTATTTT. Its translation is CASTPTGRRDTQYF.

This chain joins TRBV19 and TRBJ1-1; no reliable D call. Trimming took 6 bases from V and 3 from J, leaving 23 bases between them. The CDR3 contains 17 residues. Per the germline V gene, CDR1 is LNHDA and CDR2 is SQIVND (reference sequence). The DNA for the CDR3 is TGTGCCAGTAGACCCAGTGGGCAGCGTTGGTCGGACACTGAAGCTTTCTTT. Translating gives CASRPSGQRWSDTEAFF.

The table lists this clonotype with a few counts. The rearrangement links TRBV3-1 to TRBJ1-4, with D tentatively TRBD1 (5 bases). V lost 1 base and J lost 6, with 12 bases in between. This CDR3 has 15 residues. CDR1 LGHDT and CDR2 YNNKEL come from the germline V gene (reference sequence). CDR3 amino acids: CASSQAWGVDEKLFF. The CDR3, as DNA: TGTGCCAGCAGCCAAGCATGGGGGGTTGATGAAAAACTGTTTTTT.

The V and J genes are TRBV7-2 and TRBJ2-3; possible D gene TRBD2, 5 bases. CDR1 and CDR2 (germline): SGHTA, FQGNSA. Trimming removed 7 bases from V and 2 bases from J, with 13 bases in between. The CDR3 is 14 residues long. The CDR3 here is CASTSPTNTDTQYF. The DNA of the CDR3 is TGTGCCAGCACCTCACCGACTAACACAGATACGCAGTATTTT.

This clonotype occurred a few times. V and J are TRBV9 and TRBJ2-3, with D perhaps assigned TRBD1 or TRBD2 (7 bases each). The germline gives CDR1 SGDLS, CDR2 YYNGEE. V was trimmed by 3 bases and J by 9 bases, leaving 26 bases between them. This CDR3 spans 17 amino acids. The CDR3 spells CASSGGGRDSPSLTQYF. In DNA, the CDR3 is TGTGCCAGCAGCGGGGGGGGGAGGGACAGCCCCAGTTTGACGCAGTATTTT.

This clonotype was found a few times. The J gene is TRBJ2-5, the V gene TRBV5-1; either TRBD1 or TRBD2 may fit D (6 bases each). V was trimmed by 4 bases and J by 1 base, leaving 11 bases between them. CDR3 length: 14 amino acids. Germline V gives CDR1 SGHRS, CDR2 YFSETQ. In nucleotides, the CDR3 is TGCGCCAGCAGCGCGGGGACATTCCAAGAGACCCAGTACTTC. Its translation: CASSAGTFQETQYF. Full variable domain (outside the CDR3, taken from reference TRBV5-1 and TRBJ2-5): KAGVTQTPRYLIKTRGQQVTLSCSPISGHRSVSWYQQTPGQGLQFLFEYFSETQRNKGNFPGRFSGRQFSNSRSEMNVSTLELGDSALYLCASSAGTFQETQYFGPGTRLLVL.

V usage is TRBV27 and J usage is TRBJ2-5; TRBD2 is a possible D gene (5 bases). CDR1 MNHEY and CDR2 SMNVEV come from the germline V gene (reference sequence). The CDR3 loop spans 16 amino acids. Trimming took 5 bases from V and 8 from J, leaving 24 bases between them. In nucleotides, the CDR3 is TGTGCCAGCAGTCCTCGGACCGCTGGGAGCCCACGAACCCAGTACTTC. This sequence encodes CASSPRTAGSPRTQYF.

This clonotype was picked up many times. The chain has TRBV6-5 and TRBJ2-1; 10 bases fit TRBD2. Germline-derived CDR1 and CDR2 are MNHEY and SVGAGI. The J segment lost 2 bases and the V segment lost 4 bases, leaving 2 bases of the junction unmatched. The CDR3 length is 15 residues. Here the CDR3 reads CASSSSGGPYNEQFF. The CDR3 bases are TGTGCCAGCAGTTCTAGCGGGGGACCCTACAATGAGCAGTTCTTC.

This clonotype was counted at least ten times. The V gene is TRBV6-5, the J gene TRBJ1-2; D is perhaps TRBD1 (6 bases). Trimming stripped 6 bases from V and 8 bases from J, with 16 bases between. The CDR3 covers 13 residues. Per germline, CDR1 MNHEY and CDR2 SVGAGI. CDR3 amino acids: CASSGQSYGGYTF. CDR3 sequence (DNA): TGTGCCAGCAGCGGACAGTCCTATGGAGGCTACACCTTC.

The rearrangement links TRBV12-3 or TRBV12-4 to TRBJ2-7; D assignment may be TRBD1 or TRBD2 (5 bases each). The length of the CDR3 is 14 residues. V lost 6 bases and J lost 2, with 14 bases in between. In DNA form, the CDR3 reads TGTGCCAGCAGGAATGGGGGTGGGGCCTACGAGCAGTACTTC. This gives the protein CASRNGGGAYEQYF.

In its sample, this clonotype was seen a few times. The rearrangement joins TRBV4-3 to TRBJ2-6, with TRBD1 as a possible D gene (6 bases). CDR1 is LGHNA, CDR2 YSLEER, per germline. V was trimmed by 0 bases and J by 0 bases, leaving 12 bases between them. The CDR3 has 18 residues. CDR3 bases: TGCGCCAGCAGCCAAGATGGGACACCGCGCTCTGGGGCCAACGTCCTGACTTTC. Residues: CASSQDGTPRSGANVLTF.

The chain uses TRBV30 and TRBJ1-1; 7 bases map to TRBD1. The germline gives CDR1 GTSNPN, CDR2 SVGIG (reference sequence). The CDR3 spans 14 residues. The V and J ends lost 1 base and 7 bases, in that order; junction bases with no gene match: 9. The CDR3 DNA follows: TGTGCCTGGAGTGCGACCAGGGGACAGAATGAAGCTTTCTTT. This gives the protein CAWSATRGQNEAFF.

This clonotype has only a few counts. The rearrangement joins TRBV29-1 to TRBJ2-1, with D maybe TRBD2 (5 bases). V was pared by 0 bases and J by 4 bases, with 16 bases between. This CDR3 contains 16 residues. Germline V gives CDR1 SQVTM, CDR2 ANQGSEA. CDR3 coding DNA: TGCAGCGTTGAAGATCTTTTCCCGGGGAGTTACAATGAGCAGTTCTTC. It yields the protein CSVEDLFPGSYNEQFF.

This clonotype has a handful of counts. The chain employs TRBV12-3 or TRBV12-4 and TRBJ2-5, with 7 nucleotides matching TRBD1. V was pared by 6 bases and J by 5 bases, with 6 bases of the junction left unmatched. This CDR3 spans 13 amino acids. The CDR3 DNA follows: TGTGCCAGCAGGAGGGGGCGTCGGGAGACCCAGTACTTC. It encodes CASRRGRRETQYF.

The chain carries TRBV5-1 and TRBJ2-7, with TRBD1 as a possible D gene (5 bases). The length of the CDR3 is 14 residues. CDR1 and CDR2 from the germline V gene are SGHRS and YFSETQ. V was clipped by 4 bases and J by 8 bases, with 19 bases between them. The CDR3 DNA is TGCGCCAGCAGCGCCTCAGGGCCCGGGCTCCAGCAGTACTTC. It encodes CASSASGPGLQQYF.